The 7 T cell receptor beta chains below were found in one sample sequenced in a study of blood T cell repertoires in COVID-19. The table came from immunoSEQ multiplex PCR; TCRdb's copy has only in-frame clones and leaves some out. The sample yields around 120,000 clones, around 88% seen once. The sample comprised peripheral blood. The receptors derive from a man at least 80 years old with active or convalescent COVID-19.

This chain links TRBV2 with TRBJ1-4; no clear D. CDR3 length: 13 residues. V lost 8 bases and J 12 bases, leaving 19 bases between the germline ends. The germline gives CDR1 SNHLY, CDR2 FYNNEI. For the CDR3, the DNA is TGTGCCAGCGCCCCGGCCGAGTGGAGACAACTGTTTTTT. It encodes CASAPAEWRQLFF.

The CDR3 protein is CASSPGPGGVNEQFF. The CDR3, as DNA: TGTGCCAGCTCACCTGGCCCAGGGGGAGTAAATGAGCAGTTCTTC. The chain is built from TRBV18 and TRBJ2-1; 7 nucleotides align to TRBD1. Losses at the gene ends were 3 bases for V and 7 bases for J; bases not matched to a gene: 9. The CDR3 runs to 15 residues. Germline V CDR1 and CDR2: KGHSH, LQKENI. The whole variable domain, remainder taken from reference TRBV18 and TRBJ2-1, is NAGVMQNPRHLVRRRGQEARLRCSPMKGHSHVYWYRQLPEEGLKFMVYLQKENIIDESGMPKERFSAEFPKEGPSILRIQQVVRGDSAAYFCASSPGPGGVNEQFFGPGTRLTVL.

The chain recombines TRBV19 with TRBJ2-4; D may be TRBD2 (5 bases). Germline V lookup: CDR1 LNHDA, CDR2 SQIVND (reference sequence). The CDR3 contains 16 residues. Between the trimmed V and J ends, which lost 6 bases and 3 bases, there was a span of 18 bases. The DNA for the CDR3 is TGTGCCAGTAGCAGAGGCCGGGATTTGGTCAAAAACATTCAGTACTTC. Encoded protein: CASSRGRDLVKNIQYF.

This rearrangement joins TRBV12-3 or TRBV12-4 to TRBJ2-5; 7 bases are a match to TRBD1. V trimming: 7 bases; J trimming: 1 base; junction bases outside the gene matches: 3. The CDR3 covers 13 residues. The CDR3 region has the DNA TGTGCCAGCATCTACAGGGGCCAAGAGACCCAGTACTTC. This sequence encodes CASIYRGQETQYF.

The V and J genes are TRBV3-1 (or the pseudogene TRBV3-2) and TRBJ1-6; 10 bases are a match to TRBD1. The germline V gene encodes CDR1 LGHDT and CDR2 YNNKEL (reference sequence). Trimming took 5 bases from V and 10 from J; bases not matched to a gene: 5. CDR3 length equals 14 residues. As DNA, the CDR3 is TGTGCCAGCAGCTCGGGACAGGGGAGGTCACCCCTCCACTTT. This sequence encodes CASSSGQGRSPLHF.

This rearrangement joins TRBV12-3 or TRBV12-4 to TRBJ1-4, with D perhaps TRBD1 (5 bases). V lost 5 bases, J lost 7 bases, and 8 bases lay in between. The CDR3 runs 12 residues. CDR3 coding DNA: TGTGCCAGCAGTGGACAAGTTGAAAAACTGTTTTTT. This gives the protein CASSGQVEKLFF.

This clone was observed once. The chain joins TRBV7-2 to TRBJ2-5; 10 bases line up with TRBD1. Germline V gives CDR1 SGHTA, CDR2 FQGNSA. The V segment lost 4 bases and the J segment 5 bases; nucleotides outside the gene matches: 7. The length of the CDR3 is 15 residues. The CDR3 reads CASSSPGQGRETQYF. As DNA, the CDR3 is TGTGCCAGCAGCTCGCCGGGACAGGGGCGGGAGACCCAGTACTTC.